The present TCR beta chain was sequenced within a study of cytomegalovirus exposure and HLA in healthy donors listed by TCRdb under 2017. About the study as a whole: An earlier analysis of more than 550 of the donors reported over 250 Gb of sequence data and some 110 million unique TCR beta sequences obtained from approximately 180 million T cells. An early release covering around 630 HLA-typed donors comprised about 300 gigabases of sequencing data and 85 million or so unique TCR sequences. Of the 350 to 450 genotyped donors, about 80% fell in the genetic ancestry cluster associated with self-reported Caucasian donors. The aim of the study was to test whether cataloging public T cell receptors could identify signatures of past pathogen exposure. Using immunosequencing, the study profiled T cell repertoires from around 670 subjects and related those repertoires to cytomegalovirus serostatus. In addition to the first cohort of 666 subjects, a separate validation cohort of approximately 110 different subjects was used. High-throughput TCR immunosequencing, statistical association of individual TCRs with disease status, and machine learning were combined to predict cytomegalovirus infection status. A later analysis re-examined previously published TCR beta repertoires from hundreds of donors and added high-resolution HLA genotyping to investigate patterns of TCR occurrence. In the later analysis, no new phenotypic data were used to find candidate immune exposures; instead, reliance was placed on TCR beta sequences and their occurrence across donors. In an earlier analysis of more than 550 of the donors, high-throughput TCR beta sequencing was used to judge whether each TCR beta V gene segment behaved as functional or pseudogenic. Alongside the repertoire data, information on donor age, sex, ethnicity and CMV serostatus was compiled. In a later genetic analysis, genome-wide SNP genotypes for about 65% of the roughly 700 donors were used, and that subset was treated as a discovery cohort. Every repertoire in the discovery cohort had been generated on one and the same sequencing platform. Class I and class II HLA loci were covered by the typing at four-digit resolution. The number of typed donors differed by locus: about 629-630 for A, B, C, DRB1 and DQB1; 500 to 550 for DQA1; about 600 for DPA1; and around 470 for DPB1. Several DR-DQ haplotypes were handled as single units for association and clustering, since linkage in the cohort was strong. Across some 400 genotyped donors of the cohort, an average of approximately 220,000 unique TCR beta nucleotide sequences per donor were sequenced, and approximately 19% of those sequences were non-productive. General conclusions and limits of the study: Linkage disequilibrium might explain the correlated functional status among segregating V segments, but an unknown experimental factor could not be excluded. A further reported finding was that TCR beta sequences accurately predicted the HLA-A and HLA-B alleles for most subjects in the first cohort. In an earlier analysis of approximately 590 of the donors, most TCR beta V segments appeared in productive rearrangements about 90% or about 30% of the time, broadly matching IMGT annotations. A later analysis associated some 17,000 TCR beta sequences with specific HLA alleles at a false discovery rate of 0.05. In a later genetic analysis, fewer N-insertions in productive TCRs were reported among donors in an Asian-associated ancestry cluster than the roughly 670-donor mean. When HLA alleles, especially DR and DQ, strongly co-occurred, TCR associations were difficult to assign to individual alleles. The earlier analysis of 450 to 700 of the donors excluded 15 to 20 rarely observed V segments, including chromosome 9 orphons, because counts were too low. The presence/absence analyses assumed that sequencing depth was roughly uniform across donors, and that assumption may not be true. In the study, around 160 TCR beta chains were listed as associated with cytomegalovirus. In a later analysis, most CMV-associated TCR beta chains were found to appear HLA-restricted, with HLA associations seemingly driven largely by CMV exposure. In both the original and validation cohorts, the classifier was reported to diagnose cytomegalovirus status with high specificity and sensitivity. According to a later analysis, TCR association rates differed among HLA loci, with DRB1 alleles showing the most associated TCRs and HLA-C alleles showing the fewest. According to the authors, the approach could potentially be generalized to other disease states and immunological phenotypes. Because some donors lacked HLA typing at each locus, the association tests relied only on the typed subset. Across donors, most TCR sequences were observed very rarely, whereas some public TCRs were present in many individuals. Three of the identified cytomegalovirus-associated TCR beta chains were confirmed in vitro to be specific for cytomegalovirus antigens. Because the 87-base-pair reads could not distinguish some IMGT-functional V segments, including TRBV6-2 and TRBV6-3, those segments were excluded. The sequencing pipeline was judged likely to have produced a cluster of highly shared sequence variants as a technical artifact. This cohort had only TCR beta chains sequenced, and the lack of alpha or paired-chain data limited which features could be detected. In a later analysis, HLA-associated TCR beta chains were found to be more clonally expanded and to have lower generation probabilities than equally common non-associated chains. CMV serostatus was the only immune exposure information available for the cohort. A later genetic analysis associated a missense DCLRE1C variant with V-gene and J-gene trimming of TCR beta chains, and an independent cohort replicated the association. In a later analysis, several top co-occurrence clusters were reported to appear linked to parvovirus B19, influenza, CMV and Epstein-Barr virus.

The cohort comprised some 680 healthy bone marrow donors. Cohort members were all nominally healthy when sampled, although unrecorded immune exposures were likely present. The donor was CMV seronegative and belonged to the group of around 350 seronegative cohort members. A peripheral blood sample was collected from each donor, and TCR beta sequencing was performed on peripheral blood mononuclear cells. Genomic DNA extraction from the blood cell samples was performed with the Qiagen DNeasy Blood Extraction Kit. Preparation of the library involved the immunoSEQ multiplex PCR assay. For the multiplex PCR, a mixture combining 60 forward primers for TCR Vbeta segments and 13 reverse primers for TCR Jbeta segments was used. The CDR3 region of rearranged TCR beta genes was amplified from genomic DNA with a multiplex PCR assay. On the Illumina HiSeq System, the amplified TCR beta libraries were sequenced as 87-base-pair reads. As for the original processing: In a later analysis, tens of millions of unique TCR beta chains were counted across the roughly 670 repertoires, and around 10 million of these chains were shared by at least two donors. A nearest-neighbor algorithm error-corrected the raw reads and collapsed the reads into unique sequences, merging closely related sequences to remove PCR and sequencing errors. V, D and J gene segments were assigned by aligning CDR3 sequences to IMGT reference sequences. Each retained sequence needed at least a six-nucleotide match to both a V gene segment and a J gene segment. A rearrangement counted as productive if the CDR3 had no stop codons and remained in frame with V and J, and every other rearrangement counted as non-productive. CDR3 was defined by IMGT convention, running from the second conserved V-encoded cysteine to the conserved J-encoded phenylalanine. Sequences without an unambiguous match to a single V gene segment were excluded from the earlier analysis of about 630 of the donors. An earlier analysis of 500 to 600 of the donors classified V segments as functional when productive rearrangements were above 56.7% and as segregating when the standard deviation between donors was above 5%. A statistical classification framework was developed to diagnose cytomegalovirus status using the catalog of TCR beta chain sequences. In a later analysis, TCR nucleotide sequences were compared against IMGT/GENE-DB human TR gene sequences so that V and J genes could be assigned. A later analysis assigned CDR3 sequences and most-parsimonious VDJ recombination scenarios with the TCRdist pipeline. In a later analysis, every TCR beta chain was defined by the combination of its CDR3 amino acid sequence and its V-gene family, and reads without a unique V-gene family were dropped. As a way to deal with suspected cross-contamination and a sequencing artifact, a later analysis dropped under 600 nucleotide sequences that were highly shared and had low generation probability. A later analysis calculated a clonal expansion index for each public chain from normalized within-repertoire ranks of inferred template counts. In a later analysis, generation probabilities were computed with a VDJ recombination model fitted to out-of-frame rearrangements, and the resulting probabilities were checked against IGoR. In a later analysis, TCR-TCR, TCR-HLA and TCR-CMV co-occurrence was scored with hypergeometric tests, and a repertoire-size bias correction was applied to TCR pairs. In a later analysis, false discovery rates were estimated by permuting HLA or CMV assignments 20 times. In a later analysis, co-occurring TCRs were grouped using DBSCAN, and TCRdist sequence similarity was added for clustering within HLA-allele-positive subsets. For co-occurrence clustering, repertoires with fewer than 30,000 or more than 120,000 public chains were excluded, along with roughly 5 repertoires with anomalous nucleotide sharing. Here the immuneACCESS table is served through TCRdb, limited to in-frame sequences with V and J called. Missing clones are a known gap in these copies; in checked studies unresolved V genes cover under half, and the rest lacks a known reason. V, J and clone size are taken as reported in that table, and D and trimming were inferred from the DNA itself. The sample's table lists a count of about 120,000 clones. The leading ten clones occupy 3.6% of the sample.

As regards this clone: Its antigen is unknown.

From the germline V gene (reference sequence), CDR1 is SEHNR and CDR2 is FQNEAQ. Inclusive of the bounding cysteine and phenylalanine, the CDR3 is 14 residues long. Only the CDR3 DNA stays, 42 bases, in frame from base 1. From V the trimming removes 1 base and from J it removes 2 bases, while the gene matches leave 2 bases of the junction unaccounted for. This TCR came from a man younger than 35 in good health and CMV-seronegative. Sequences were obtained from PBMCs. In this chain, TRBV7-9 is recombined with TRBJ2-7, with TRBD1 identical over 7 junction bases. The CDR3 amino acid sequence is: CASSLGGQTYEQYF. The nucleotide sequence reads TGTGCCAGCAGCTTAGGGGGACAGACCTACGAGCAGTACTTC.